This T cell receptor beta chain was captured by sequencing in a study of early T cells in non-severe SARS-CoV-2 infection. Study-wide results and caveats: VDJdb matching skewed toward anti-spike CD8 responses, missing private and CD4 specificities.

Researchers attached unique molecular identifiers to individual cDNA molecules. TCRdb passed the 5' RACE reads through MiXCR, listing each CDR3 protein once. The repertoire holds approximately 74,000 distinct CDR3 sequences, with around 15% as singletons. Comment on this clonotype: Its specificity is not known.

What was sequenced was whole blood. This receptor was obtained from an adult who was a healthcare worker with PCR-confirmed SARS-CoV-2 infection or an uninfected control (not recorded which).

In DNA form, the CDR3 reads TGTGCCAGCAGCTTGCGGACAATCTACGAGCAGTACTTC. Protein sequence: CASSLRTIYEQYF. The chain recombines TRBV5-8 with TRBJ2-7, with TRBD1 as a possible D gene (5 bases). V was clipped by 1 base and J by 3 bases, with 8 bases between them. The length of the CDR3 is 13 residues. Germline V gives CDR1 SGHTS, CDR2 YDEGEE.